Many counts were recorded for the clone carrying this T cell receptor (beta chain). These data belong to a study of T-cell reconstitution after alpha-beta-depleted transplantation in children. In germline, CDR1 is SGHRS, CDR2 YFSETQ. The V gene lost 0 bases and the J gene lost 3 bases, with 6 bases spanning the gap. The CDR3 runs to 14 residues. As it was prepared, the TCRbeta library received unique molecular identifiers. TCRdb reprocessed the PCR reads with MiXCR, giving one entry per CDR3 protein. The top ten clones hold roughly 13% of a sample with 150,000 to 200,000 distinct CDR3 sequences, less than 15% of them seen once.

The chain recombines TRBV5-1 with TRBJ2-2; D gene unclear. The receptor comes from a human donor who donated a stem cell graft to a child with acute lymphoblastic leukemia. The sample consisted of PBMCs from the stem cell graft donor, taken from the stem cell graft. CDR3 sequence reads: CASSLAADTGELFF. CDR3 DNA: TGCGCCAGCAGCTTGGCCGCGGACACCGGGGAGCTGTTTTTT.